This paragraph reports one T cell receptor beta chain. This specimen belongs to a study of blood T cell repertoires in COVID-19. In the study overall: The United States, Italy and Spain provided the acute and convalescent COVID-19 samples.

How the authors handled the data: Amplification of reference gene primers was used by the study to estimate nucleated cell counts. Repertoires were generated with immunoSEQ multiplex PCR, while TCRdb's copy carries only in-frame clones and drops some. V and J calls and clone size come straight from that table; D and trimming were deduced from the DNA. The sample lists 200,000 to 250,000 clones, 70% to 90% occurring once. Sequenced material: peripheral blood. This receptor was obtained from a woman younger than 30 who had recovered from COVID-19.

The CDR3: CASSYDRGRITDTQYF. CDR3 coding DNA: TGTGCCAGCAGCTATGACAGGGGGCGGATCACAGATACGCAGTATTTT. The chain is built from TRBV13 and TRBJ2-3; 10 bases match TRBD1. The CDR3 length is 16 residues. The trim removed 4 bases at V and 2 bases at J, leaving 6 bases unmatched. CDR1 and CDR2 (germline): PRHDT, FYEKMQ (reference sequence).